This T cell receptor beta chain came from a study of response to subunit inactivated influenza vaccine. TCRdb fed the RT-PCR reads into MiXCR, producing one record per CDR3 protein. Among 550,000 to 800,000 distinct CDR3 sequences, more than 11% were seen once, and the ten largest hold 5.5% to 7%. Regarding this clonotype: Antigen unknown.

The study's findings and limits: New T cells are recruited in small numbers by each seasonal influenza vaccination, according to the authors' suggestion.

Sequencing was performed on PBMCs from blood, taken 14 to 15 days before vaccination. This clonotype originated in a man aged 45-60 years who received an inactivated influenza vaccine.

CDR3 in amino acids: CSAIEDRGGYEQYF. The CDR3 DNA follows: TGCAGTGCTATCGAGGACAGGGGAGGCTACGAGCAGTACTTC. The rearrangement uses TRBV20-1 and TRBJ2-7; TRBD1 matches at 9 bases. J gave up 3 bases and V 4 bases, and 7 bases lay outside the gene matches. CDR1 DFQATT and CDR2 SNEGSKA come from the germline V gene (reference sequence). The CDR3 sequence is 14 residues long.